The 7 T cell receptor beta chains given below trace back to one sample, sequenced in a study of cytomegalovirus exposure and HLA in healthy donors (dated by TCRdb to 2017 to 2019). The library was built by means of the immunoSEQ multiplex PCR assay. The multiplex PCR relied on a mix of 60 forward primers for TCR Vbeta segments and 13 reverse primers for TCR Jbeta segments. The immuneACCESS repertoire file appears here via TCRdb, limited to in-frame rearrangements. These files lack a portion of the clones; in checked studies, under half of the deficit traces to unresolved V genes, and the cause of the others is not known. The sample includes roughly 130,000 clones, with more than 60% observed a single time. The ten biggest clones cover over 1.5% of the sample. Sequencing was done on a sample of PBMCs. These TCRs come from a woman aged 35 to 49 in good health and CMV-seronegative.

The rearrangement links TRBV11-3 to TRBJ1-2; D call uncertain. CDR3 size: 10 residues. The germline V and J ends were trimmed by 10 bases and 1 base, with 4 bases remaining between them. Germline lookup yields CDR1 SGHNT and CDR2 YENEEA. CDR3 region: CATLNYGYTF. The CDR3 nucleotides read TGTGCCACCCTTAACTATGGCTACACCTTC. The full variable domain, rest sourced from reference TRBV11-3 and TRBJ1-2, is EAGVVQSPRYKIIEKKQPVAFWCNPISGHNTLYWYLQNLGQGPELLIRYENEEAVDDSQLPKDRFSAERLKGVDSTLKIQPAELGDSAVYLCATLNYGYTFGSGTRLTVV.

The rearrangement joins TRBV27 to TRBJ2-7; D is undetermined. This CDR3 has 12 amino acids. V was pared by 6 bases and J by 8 bases, with 14 bases between. Germline V gene lookup returns CDR1 MNHEY and CDR2 SMNVEV (reference sequence). CDR3 loop: CASSPLFEKQYF. The CDR3 nucleotides are TGTGCCAGCAGCCCACTATTCGAGAAGCAGTACTTC.

This clone occurred a few times. This rearrangement joins TRBV7-9 to TRBJ1-1; TRBD1 matches 8 bases. Germline loops: CDR1 SEHNR, CDR2 FQNEAQ (reference sequence). This CDR3 has 14 residues. Trimming at V came to 5 bases and at J to 4 bases, leaving 6 bases not matched to a gene. For the CDR3, the DNA is TGTGCCAGCAGCGCCGGACAGGGTTTCACTGAAGCTTTCTTT. Protein: CASSAGQGFTEAFF.

The V call is TRBV5-4, the J call TRBJ2-3; a possible D gene is TRBD2 (5 bases). There are 17 residues in the CDR3. CDR1 is SGHNT and CDR2 is YYREEE in the germline V gene (reference sequence). Trimming stripped 2 bases from V and 0 bases from J, with 16 bases between. In nucleotides, the CDR3 is TGTGCCAGCAGCTTAACCGGGATCTTCCTAAGCACAGATACGCAGTATTTT. Its protein product is CASSLTGIFLSTDTQYF.

The chain couples TRBV19 to TRBJ2-2, with 8 bases identical to TRBD2. The germline gives CDR1 LNHDA, CDR2 SQIVND (reference sequence). The ends lost 5 bases at V and 5 bases at J; junction bases unmatched: 7. CDR3 length equals 15 residues. As DNA, the CDR3 is TGTGCCAGTAGTTTGACCGCGGGGGGTACCGGGGAGCTGTTTTTT. Residues: CASSLTAGGTGELFF. The full variable domain, rest sourced from reference TRBV19 and TRBJ2-2, is DGGITQSPKYLFRKEGQNVTLSCEQNLNHDAMYWYRQDPGQGLRLIYYSQIVNDFQKGDIAEGYSVSREKKESFPLTVTSAQKNPTAFYLCASSLTAGGTGELFFGEGSRLTVL.

CDR3 coding DNA: TGTGCCAGCATTCAGGGGGCGGATTCACCCCTCCACTTT. It encodes CASIQGADSPLHF. The V and J genes are TRBV28 and TRBJ1-6; 8 bases line up with TRBD1. CDR3 length equals 13 residues. Germline CDR1 is MDHEN and CDR2 is SYDVKM. V shed 7 bases and J 8 bases; nucleotides not matched to a gene: 4.

The chain couples TRBV5-1 to TRBJ1-4; D might be TRBD1 (5 bases). Trimming shortened V by 4 bases and J by 4 bases, and 11 bases separated the two germline ends. CDR3 length: 14 amino acids. CDR1 and CDR2 (germline): SGHRS, YFSETQ. CDR3 nucleotides: TGCGCCAGCAGCGCAGGGAATGTTAATGAAAAACTGTTTTTT. Protein sequence: CASSAGNVNEKLFF.